This T cell receptor beta chain was identified during a study of metastatic and nonmetastatic thyroid tumors (dated by TCRdb to 2020 to 2022). Describing the broader study: The researchers compared repertoires between peripheral blood samples and tumor or nodule tissue samples from patients with malignant or benign thyroid disease. What the authors observed across the whole study: In both blood and tumor samples, TCR beta diversity was reported to be significantly higher in malignant tumors than in benign nodules.

With regard to this clone: Its cognate antigen has yet to be identified. It has no much larger one-base neighbor in the sample; base qualities were not kept.

The library came from PCR. The sequencer listed for this sample is Illumina HiSeq 4000. High-throughput sequencing was used to profile the TCR beta-chain CDR3 region of every patient. On the authors' methods: The researchers built a classifier to tell apart papillary thyroid cancer patients with distant metastasis, based on CDR3 differences among clinicopathological groups. Repertoire diversity was assessed with the Shannon index, and tumor-blood repertoire similarity with the Morisita-Horn index. Using fastp at Q25 and MiXCR, TCRdb reprocessed the public reads and kept productive beta chains. The V and J calls follow TCRdb's processing rather than the paper's. This sample holds some 8,100 clones; approximately 30% were observed only once. Around 19% of the sample belongs to the ten largest clones. According to the germline V gene, CDR1 reads SNHLY and CDR2 reads FYNNEI. The CDR3 measures 16 amino acids from cysteine to phenylalanine. Only CDR3 DNA is held: 48 bases, read in frame from base 1. The germline ends are 14 bases apart after V is trimmed by 0 bases and J by 6 bases.

No treatment had been received by any patient before thyroid surgery. Using T-cell receptor beta sequencing, the study looked back at clinical samples from patients collected from the early 2010s to the late 2010s. The receptor comes from a female donor with papillary thyroid cancer or a benign thyroid nodule (not recorded which). Some clones in this sample may be carry-over from other donors' samples. The V and J genes are TRBV2 and TRBJ2-2; the D gene is perhaps TRBD2, on 6 matching bases. What was sequenced was tumor tissue. This receptor carries the CDR3 CASSEAPVRGSGELFF. The sequenced DNA is TGTGCCAGCAGTGAAGCACCAGTTCGGGGGTCCGGGGAGCTGTTTTTT.